This paragraph reports one T cell receptor (beta chain). The sample comes from a study of blood T cell repertoires in COVID-19. Study context: Samples taken during acute and convalescent COVID-19 were collected in the United States, Italy and Spain. In each case, the material was cDNA or gDNA derived from T cells, B-cell-depleted T cells, or PBMCs.

Per the original data handling: Scientists estimated how many nucleated cells there were by amplifying reference gene primers. Only in-frame clones appear in the TCRdb table, and some are missing; sequencing was by immunoSEQ multiplex PCR. Clone size and the V and J calls come from that table; the DNA yielded D and trimming. Altogether approximately 290,000 clones are present, about 80% being singletons, with the ten largest covering approximately 14%. CDR1 and CDR2 (germline): MNHEY, SVGAGI. V was pared by 2 bases and J by 1 base, with 4 bases of the junction left unmatched. The CDR3 totals 15 residues. One Seattle source followed patients from active infection through their disease course.

The rearrangement joins TRBV6-5 to TRBJ2-7; 8 nucleotides agree with TRBD2. The sequence came from a person between 70 and 80 years old with COVID-19, enrolled during active disease. Sequenced sample: peripheral blood. CDR3 protein: CASSYAGGESYEQYF. The CDR3, as DNA: TGTGCCAGCAGTTACGCGGGGGGCGAATCCTACGAGCAGTACTTC.